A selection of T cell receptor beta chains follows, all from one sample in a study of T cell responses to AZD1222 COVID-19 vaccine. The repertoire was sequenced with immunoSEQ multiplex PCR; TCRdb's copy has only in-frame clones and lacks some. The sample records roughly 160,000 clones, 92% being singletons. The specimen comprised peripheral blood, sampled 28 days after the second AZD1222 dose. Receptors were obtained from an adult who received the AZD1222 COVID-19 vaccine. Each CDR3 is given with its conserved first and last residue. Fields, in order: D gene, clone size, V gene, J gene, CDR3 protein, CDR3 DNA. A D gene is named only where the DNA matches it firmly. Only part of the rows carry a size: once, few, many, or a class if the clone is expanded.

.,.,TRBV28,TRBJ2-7,CASSFRRGYEQYF,TGTGCCAGCAGTTTCCGCAGGGGCTACGAGCAGTACTTC
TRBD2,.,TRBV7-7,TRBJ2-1,CASSLEREGPRNEQFF,TGTGCTAGCAGCTTAGAACGGGAGGGCCCTCGAAATGAGCAGTTCTTC
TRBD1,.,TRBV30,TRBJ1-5,CAWSSGTGYTSQPQHF,TGTGCCTGGAGTTCGGGGACAGGGTATACATCTCAGCCCCAGCATTTT
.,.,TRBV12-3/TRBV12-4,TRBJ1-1,CASSLGPRTEAFF,TGTGCCAGCAGTTTAGGCCCCCGCACTGAAGCTTTCTTT
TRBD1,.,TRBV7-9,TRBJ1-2,CASSSPGQLYNYGYTF,TGTGCCAGCAGCTCCCCGGGACAGCTCTACAACTATGGCTACACCTTC
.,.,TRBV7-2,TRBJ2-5,CASSLYPGGSTSEETQYF,TGTGCCAGCAGCTTATACCCCGGAGGGTCTACGTCGGAAGAGACCCAGTACTTC
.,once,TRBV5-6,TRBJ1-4,CASSLRTIATNEKLFF,TGTGCCAGCAGCTTAAGGACAATCGCAACTAATGAAAAACTGTTTTTT
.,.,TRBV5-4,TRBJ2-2,CASSLESGELFF,TGTGCCAGCAGCTTGGAGAGCGGGGAGCTGTTTTTT
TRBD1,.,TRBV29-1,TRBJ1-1,CSVEVQGARVTEAFF,TGCAGCGTTGAGGTCCAGGGGGCGCGAGTTACTGAAGCTTTCTTT
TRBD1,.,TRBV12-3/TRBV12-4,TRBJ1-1,CASTRTGTEAFF,TGTGCCAGCACTAGGACAGGCACTGAAGCTTTCTTT
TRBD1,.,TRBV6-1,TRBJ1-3,CASSGTNRGSGNTIYF,TGTGCCAGCAGTGGAACCAACAGGGGCTCTGGAAACACCATATATTTT
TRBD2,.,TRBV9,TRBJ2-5,CASSVVGRTTFETQYF,TGTGCCAGCAGCGTAGTCGGGAGGACGACATTTGAGACCCAGTACTTC
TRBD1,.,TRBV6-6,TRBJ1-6,CASSYFGTDKNSPLHF,TGTGCCAGCAGTTACTTCGGGACAGATAAAAATTCACCCCTCCACTTT
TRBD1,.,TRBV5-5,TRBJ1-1,CASSPERGRTEAFF,TGTGCCAGCAGCCCTGAAAGGGGGCGCACTGAAGCTTTCTTT